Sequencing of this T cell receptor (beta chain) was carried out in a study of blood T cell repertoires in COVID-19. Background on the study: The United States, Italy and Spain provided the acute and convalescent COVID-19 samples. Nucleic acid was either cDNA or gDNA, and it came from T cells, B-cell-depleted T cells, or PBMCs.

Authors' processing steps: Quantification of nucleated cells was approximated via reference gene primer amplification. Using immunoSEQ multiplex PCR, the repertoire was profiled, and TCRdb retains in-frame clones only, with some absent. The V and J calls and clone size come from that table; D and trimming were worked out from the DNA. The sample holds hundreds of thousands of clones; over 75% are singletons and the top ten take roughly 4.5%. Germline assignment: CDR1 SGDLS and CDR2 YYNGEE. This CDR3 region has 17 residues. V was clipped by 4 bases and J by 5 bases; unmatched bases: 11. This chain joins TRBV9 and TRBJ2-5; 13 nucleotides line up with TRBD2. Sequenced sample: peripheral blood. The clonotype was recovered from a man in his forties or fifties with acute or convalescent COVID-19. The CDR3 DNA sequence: TGTGCCAGCAGCTCGACTAGCGGGGGGCCCGTTGGGGAGACCCAGTACTTC. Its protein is CASSSTSGGPVGETQYF.